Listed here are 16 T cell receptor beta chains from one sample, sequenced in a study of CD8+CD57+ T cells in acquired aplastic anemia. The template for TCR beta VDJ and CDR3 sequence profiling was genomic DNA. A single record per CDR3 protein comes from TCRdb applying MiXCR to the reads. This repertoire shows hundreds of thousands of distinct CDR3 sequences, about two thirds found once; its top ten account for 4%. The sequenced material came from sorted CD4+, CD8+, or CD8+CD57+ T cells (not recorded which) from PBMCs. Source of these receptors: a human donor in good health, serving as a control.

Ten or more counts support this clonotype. The CDR3, as DNA: TGTGCCAGCACGGCGGGGGGGAGGACAGATACGCAGTATTTT. It specifies CASTAGGRTDTQYF. This chain uses TRBV6-5 with TRBJ2-3; TRBD2 aligns across 9 bases. The CDR3 totals 14 residues. Germline V gene sequence: CDR1 MNHEY, CDR2 SVGAGI. J lost 3 bases, V lost 7 bases, and 5 bases had no gene match.

The DNA of the CDR3 is TGTGCCAGCAGCCAGGCATCAACGTATGCCTACGAGCAGTACTTC. Its translation: CASSQASTYAYEQYF. The chain links TRBV4-2 to TRBJ2-7; D is unclear. Germline V gene lookup returns CDR1 LGHNA and CDR2 YNFKEQ. The CDR3 length is 15 residues. The V and J ends lost 3 bases and 2 bases respectively, with 14 bases between them.

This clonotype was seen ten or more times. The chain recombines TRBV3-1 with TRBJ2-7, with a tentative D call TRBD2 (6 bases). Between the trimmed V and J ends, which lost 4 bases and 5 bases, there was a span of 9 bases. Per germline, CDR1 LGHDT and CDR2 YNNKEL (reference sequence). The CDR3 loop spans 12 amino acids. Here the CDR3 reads CASSRGGNEQYF. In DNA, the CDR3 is TGTGCCAGCAGCCGAGGCGGGAACGAGCAGTACTTC.

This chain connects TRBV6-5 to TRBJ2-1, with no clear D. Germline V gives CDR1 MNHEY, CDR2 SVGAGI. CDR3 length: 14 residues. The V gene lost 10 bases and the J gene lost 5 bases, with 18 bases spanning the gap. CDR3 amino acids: CAKCPIRHHNEQFF. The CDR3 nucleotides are TGTGCCAAATGCCCAATCCGGCACCACAATGAGCAGTTCTTC.

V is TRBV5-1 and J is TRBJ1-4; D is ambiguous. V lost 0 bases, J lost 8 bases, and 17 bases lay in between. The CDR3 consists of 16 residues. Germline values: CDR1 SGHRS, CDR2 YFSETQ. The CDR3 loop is CASSLVRPSVGEKLFF. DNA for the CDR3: TGCGCCAGCAGCTTGGTCCGACCGTCGGTGGGCGAAAAACTGTTTTTT.

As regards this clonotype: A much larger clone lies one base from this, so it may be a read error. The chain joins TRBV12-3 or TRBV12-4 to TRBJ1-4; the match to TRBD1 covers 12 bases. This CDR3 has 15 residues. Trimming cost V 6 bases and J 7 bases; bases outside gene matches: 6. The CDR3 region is CASSLGDRGREKLFF. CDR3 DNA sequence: TGTGCCAGCAGCCTCGGGGACAGGGGGCGTGAAAAACTGTTTTTT.

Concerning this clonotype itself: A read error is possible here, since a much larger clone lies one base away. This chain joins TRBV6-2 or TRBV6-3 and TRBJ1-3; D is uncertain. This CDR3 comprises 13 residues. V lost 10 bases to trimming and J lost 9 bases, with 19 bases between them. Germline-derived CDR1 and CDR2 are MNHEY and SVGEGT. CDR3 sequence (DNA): TGTGCCACAGGATTCCAACGTCGAACCACCATATATTTT. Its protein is CATGFQRRTTIYF.

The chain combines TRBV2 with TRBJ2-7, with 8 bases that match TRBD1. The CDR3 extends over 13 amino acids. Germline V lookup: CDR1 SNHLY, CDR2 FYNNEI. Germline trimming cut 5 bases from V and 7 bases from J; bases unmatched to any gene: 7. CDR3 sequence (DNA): TGTGCCAGCAGTCCCGGGACAGGTAGGGAGCAGTACTTC. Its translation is CASSPGTGREQYF.

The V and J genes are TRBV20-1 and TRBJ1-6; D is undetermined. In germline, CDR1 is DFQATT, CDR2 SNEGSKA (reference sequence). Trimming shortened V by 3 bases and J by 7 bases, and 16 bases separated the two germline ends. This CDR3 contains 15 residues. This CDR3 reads CSARLSGDWNSPLHF. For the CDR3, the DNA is TGCAGTGCTAGGCTAAGCGGGGATTGGAATTCACCCCTCCACTTT.

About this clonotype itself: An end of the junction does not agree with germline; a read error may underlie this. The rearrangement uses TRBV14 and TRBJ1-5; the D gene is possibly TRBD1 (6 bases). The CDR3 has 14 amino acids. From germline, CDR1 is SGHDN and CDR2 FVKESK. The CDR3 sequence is CASSQRGAAGYGYF. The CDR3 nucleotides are TGTGCCAGCAGCCAGCGGGGGGCGGCCGGCTATGGCTATTTT.

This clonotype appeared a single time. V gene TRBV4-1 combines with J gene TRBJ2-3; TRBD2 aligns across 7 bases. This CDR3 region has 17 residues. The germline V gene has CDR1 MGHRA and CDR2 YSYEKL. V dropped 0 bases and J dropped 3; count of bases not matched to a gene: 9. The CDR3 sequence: CASSQEGGEGPTDTQYF. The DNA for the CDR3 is TGCGCCAGCAGCCAAGAGGGCGGGGAGGGGCCGACAGATACGCAGTATTTT.

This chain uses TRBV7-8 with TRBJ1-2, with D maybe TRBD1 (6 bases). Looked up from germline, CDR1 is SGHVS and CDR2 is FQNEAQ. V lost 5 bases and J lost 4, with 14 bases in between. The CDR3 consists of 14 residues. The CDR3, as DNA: TGTGCCAGCAGCCGACAGACAGGTCCCTATGGCTACACCTTC. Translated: CASSRQTGPYGYTF.

CDR3: CSARDRTGLPHEQYV. In nucleotides, the CDR3 is TGCAGTGCTAGAGACCGGACTGGGCTACCACACGAACAGTACGTC. The V and J genes are TRBV20-1 and TRBJ2-7, with D possibly TRBD2 on 5 matching bases. The CDR3 loop spans 15 amino acids. Looked up from germline, CDR1 is DFQATT and CDR2 is SNEGSKA (reference sequence).

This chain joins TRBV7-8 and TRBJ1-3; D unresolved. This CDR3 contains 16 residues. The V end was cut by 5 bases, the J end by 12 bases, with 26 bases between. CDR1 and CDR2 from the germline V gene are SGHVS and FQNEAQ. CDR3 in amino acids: CASSRGRILNYSYIYF. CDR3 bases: TGTGCCAGCAGCCGAGGGCGTATCTTAAACTATAGCTACATATATTTT.

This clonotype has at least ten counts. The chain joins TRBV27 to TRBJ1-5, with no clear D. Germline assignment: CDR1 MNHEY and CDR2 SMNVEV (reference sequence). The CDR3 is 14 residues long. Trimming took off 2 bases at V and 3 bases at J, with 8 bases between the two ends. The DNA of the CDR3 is TGTGCCAGCAGTTTAGGCAGCGTCAATCAGCCCCAGCATTTT. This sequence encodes CASSLGSVNQPQHF.

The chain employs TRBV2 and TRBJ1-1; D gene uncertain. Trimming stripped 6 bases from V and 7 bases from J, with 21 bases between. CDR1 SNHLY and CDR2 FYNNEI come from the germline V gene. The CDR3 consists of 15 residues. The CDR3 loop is CASSLARPQFHEAFF. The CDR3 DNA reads TGTGCCAGCAGCTTAGCGCGGCCACAGTTTCATGAAGCTTTCTTT.